Below are 17 T cell receptor beta chains sequenced from a single sample in a study of Ad26.COV2.S vaccination and SARS-CoV-2 variants. Stated treatment: around 19 received Ad26.COV2.S at low or high dose, single or two shots; about 5 received placebo; per-sample allocation not given. The investigators took samples on day 63 after the first vaccine or placebo injection. Generated by immunoSEQ multiplex PCR, the TCRdb table keeps only in-frame clones and is missing some. The table records about 320,000 clones, about 86% of them present only once. The sequencing used peripheral blood, collected in a trial of Ad26.COV2.S vaccine versus placebo. Source of these receptors: a person between 18 and 60 years old who received the Ad26.COV2.S COVID-19 vaccine or a placebo.

CDR3 region: CASSGEGIGTEAFF. The CDR3 DNA reads as TGCGCCAGCAGCGGGGAAGGGATAGGCACTGAAGCTTTCTTT. The chain combines TRBV5-1 with TRBJ1-1; D uncertain. The CDR3 spans 14 residues. V was trimmed by 4 bases and J by 4 bases, leaving 14 bases between them. From germline, CDR1 is SGHRS and CDR2 YFSETQ.

The chain combines TRBV5-1 with TRBJ2-3; 9 positions agree with TRBD2. Germline V CDR1 and CDR2: SGHRS, YFSETQ. The CDR3 totals 15 residues. After removal of 2 bases from V and 3 bases from J, the junction contained 4 bases not matched to a gene. CDR3 in amino acids: CASSFSSGETDTQYF. The CDR3 bases are TGCGCCAGCAGCTTCTCTAGCGGGGAGACAGATACGCAGTATTTT. The entire variable domain, with the rest obtained from reference TRBV5-1 and TRBJ2-3, is as follows: KAGVTQTPRYLIKTRGQQVTLSCSPISGHRSVSWYQQTPGQGLQFLFEYFSETQRNKGNFPGRFSGRQFSNSRSEMNVSTLELGDSALYLCASSFSSGETDTQYFGPGTRLTVL.

This clone appeared a few times. The chain uses TRBV6-2 or TRBV6-3 and TRBJ2-7, with 14 bases identical to TRBD2. The germline CDR1 and CDR2 sequences are MNHEY and SVGEGT. With 0 bases clipped from V and 2 bases from J, the junction kept 12 bases outside the gene matches. CDR3 length: 20 residues. The CDR3, as DNA: TGTGCCAGCAGTTACTCCTGGACTAGCGGGGGGCTCGAACATACCTACGAGCAGTACTTC. Translating it yields CASSYSWTSGGLEHTYEQYF.

The chain carries TRBV21-1 and TRBJ2-7; the D call in the table, TRBD1, was not verified against the DNA. TRBV21-1 is deemed a pseudogene. This CDR3 is 15 amino acids long. DNA for the CDR3: TGTGCCAGCAGCAGGGTAAGACAGATTTTCTACGAGCAGTACTTC. Translated: CASSRVRQIFYEQYF.

The genes are TRBV3-1 (or the pseudogene TRBV3-2) and TRBJ1-1; no definite D call. Trimming removed 2 bases at V and 1 base at J, with 8 bases between. The germline V gene encodes CDR1 LGHDT and CDR2 YNNKEL (reference sequence). This CDR3 is 14 amino acids long. The CDR3, as DNA: TGTGCCAGCAGCCAATCCACCGAGAACACTGAAGCTTTCTTT. This encodes CASSQSTENTEAFF.

Here the CDR3 DNA reads TGTGCCAGCAGCCCACTAGCGGGGTCGGGCTACACCGGGGAGCTGTTTTTT. Its translation is CASSPLAGSGYTGELFF. This chain links TRBV5-4 with TRBJ2-2; TRBD2 matches 10 bases. The V gene end was trimmed by 4 bases and the J gene end by 3 bases; junction bases not matched to a gene: 9. CDR1 is SGHNT, CDR2 YYREEE, per germline (reference sequence). The CDR3 consists of 17 residues. Filled out from reference TRBV5-4 and TRBJ2-2, the complete variable domain reads ETGVTQSPTHLIKTRGQQVTLRCSSQSGHNTVSWYQQALGQGPQFIFQYYREEENGRGNFPPRFSGLQFPNYSSELNVNALELDDSALYLCASSPLAGSGYTGELFFGEGSRLTVL.

This chain uses TRBV3-1 (or the pseudogene TRBV3-2) with TRBJ2-3; 9 bases line up with TRBD2. Looked up from germline, CDR1 is LGHDT and CDR2 is YNNKEL (reference sequence). V lost 0 bases to trimming and J lost 7 bases; unmatched junction nucleotides: 2. CDR3 length: 14 amino acids. Here the CDR3 DNA reads TGTGCCAGCAGCCAAGAACTAGCGGGTAATACGCAGTATTTT. Its translation: CASSQELAGNTQYF.

The chain recombines TRBV5-4 with TRBJ2-7; a possible D gene is TRBD2 (7 bases). Per germline, CDR1 SGHNT and CDR2 YYREEE (reference sequence). The CDR3 sequence is 16 residues long. V gave up 0 bases and J gave up 2 bases, with 15 bases separating them. This CDR3 reads CASSLGGGTGPYEQYF. The CDR3 DNA reads as TGTGCCAGCAGCTTGGGGGGGGGCACAGGCCCCTACGAGCAGTACTTC. Combining the CDR3 with reference TRBV5-4 and TRBJ2-7 gives the whole variable domain ETGVTQSPTHLIKTRGQQVTLRCSSQSGHNTVSWYQQALGQGPQFIFQYYREEENGRGNFPPRFSGLQFPNYSSELNVNALELDDSALYLCASSLGGGTGPYEQYFGPGTRLTVT.

The V gene is TRBV2, the J gene TRBJ1-3; D is ambiguous. The CDR3 sequence is 14 residues long. Trimming took off 4 bases at V and 2 bases at J, with 9 bases between the two ends. Germline V lookup: CDR1 SNHLY, CDR2 FYNNEI. The CDR3 reads CASSGTGTGNTIYF. The CDR3 coding sequence is TGTGCCAGCAGTGGGACGGGAACTGGAAACACCATATATTTT.

The V and J genes are TRBV5-1 and TRBJ2-7; 9 bases agree with TRBD2. This CDR3 is 16 amino acids long. Trimming cost V 0 bases and J 3 bases; bases outside gene matches: 7. Germline V lookup: CDR1 SGHRS, CDR2 YFSETQ. CDR3 nucleotides: TGCGCCAGCAGCTTGGGGGCCGGGACTAGCAGCTACGAGCAGTACTTC. Translating gives CASSLGAGTSSYEQYF.

J is TRBJ1-1 and V is TRBV19; 9 bases agree with TRBD1. CDR1 is LNHDA, CDR2 SQIVND, per germline (reference sequence). The CDR3 is made up of 15 amino acids. V trimming: 6 bases; J trimming: 2 bases; junction bases outside the gene matches: 7. CDR3 region: CASRARGQGNTEAFF. CDR3 nucleotides: TGTGCCAGTAGAGCTAGGGGACAGGGAAACACTGAAGCTTTCTTT.

This clone was observed a single time. The V gene is TRBV5-4, the J gene TRBJ2-2; D is undetermined. With 6 bases removed from V and 0 bases from J, the gap between germline ends came to 9 bases. This CDR3 is 14 amino acids long. In germline, CDR1 is SGHNT, CDR2 YYREEE (reference sequence). The CDR3 loop reads CASKEGPNTGELFF. The CDR3 DNA sequence: TGTGCCAGCAAAGAAGGCCCGAACACCGGGGAGCTGTTTTTT.

The chain has TRBV7-2 and TRBJ1-2; TRBD1 agrees at 7 bases. The CDR3 is made up of 16 amino acids. Losses at the gene ends were 1 base for V and 2 bases for J; bases not matched to a gene: 7. The germline CDR1 and CDR2 sequences are SGHTA and FQGNSA. CDR3 loop: CASSLVTGTANYGYTF. The DNA of the CDR3 is TGTGCCAGCAGCTTAGTAACCGGGACAGCGAACTATGGCTACACCTTC.

The sample holds a few counts of this clone. The V gene is TRBV2, the J gene TRBJ1-3; TRBD1 aligns across 7 bases. The CDR3 extends over 15 amino acids. The V gene's germline CDR1 is SNHLY and CDR2 FYNNEI. V gave up 1 base and J gave up 9 bases; unmatched junction bases: 9. The CDR3 loop is CASSEGGQAAITIYF. The CDR3 DNA follows: TGTGCCAGCAGTGAAGGTGGACAGGCCGCTATCACCATATATTTT.

This chain connects TRBV30 to TRBJ1-5; TRBD1 matches at 11 bases. The CDR3 is made up of 15 amino acids. The ends lost 2 bases at V and 5 bases at J; junction bases unmatched: 5. Germline V CDR1 and CDR2: GTSNPN, SVGIG (reference sequence). CDR3 in DNA: TGTGCCTGGAGTAAGGGACAGGGGGGGGATCAGCCCCAGCATTTT. Translating it yields CAWSKGQGGDQPQHF. The full variable domain, its missing parts supplied by reference TRBV30 and TRBJ1-5, is SQTIHQWPATLVQPVGSPLSLECTVEGTSNPNLYWYRQAAGRGLQLLFYSVGIGQISSEVPQNLSASRPQDRQFILSSKKLLLSDSGFYLCAWSKGQGGDQPQHFGDGTRLSIL.

In this sample, this clone turned up once. The rearrangement uses TRBV2 and TRBJ2-1, with D uncertain. Germline V gene lookup returns CDR1 SNHLY and CDR2 FYNNEI. V was trimmed by 6 bases and J by 4 bases, leaving 10 bases between them. This CDR3 is built from 13 residues. CDR3 coding DNA: TGTGCCAGCAGGGACGGGTTTTACAATGAGCAGTTCTTC. It specifies CASRDGFYNEQFF.

The gene calls are TRBV19 and TRBJ2-2, with 8 nucleotides matching TRBD1. With 7 bases clipped from V and 3 bases from J, the junction kept 10 bases outside the gene matches. This CDR3 contains 16 residues. Germline lookup yields CDR1 LNHDA and CDR2 SQIVND (reference sequence). The CDR3: CASNPDRVGDTGELFF. CDR3 sequence (DNA): TGTGCCAGTAATCCGGACAGGGTGGGGGACACCGGGGAGCTGTTTTTT.